This T cell receptor beta chain was sequenced for a study of identical twins. Trimming removed 6 bases from V and 4 bases from J, with 12 bases in between. This CDR3 spans 13 amino acids. Germline V gives CDR1 MNHEY, CDR2 SVGEGT. Healthy Caucasians supplied all donations. TCRdb re-called the 5' RACE reads with MiXCR, one entry per CDR3 protein. Among a few hundred thousand distinct CDR3 sequences listed, 15% to 20% were seen once. Notes on the study in general: It was possible that invariant MAIT and iNKT cells partly confounded the zero-insertion analyses. Insertions were fewer in abundant cord blood beta clonotypes, whereas memory repertoires showed none of this pattern. Out-of-frame alpha sequences that twins shared showed excess low generation probability.

A word on this clonotype: Its antigen is still unknown.

The sample was naive T cells sorted from blood. This chain links TRBV6-2 or TRBV6-3 with TRBJ1-1, with D possibly being TRBD1 (6 bases). This TCR came from a man in his forties or fifties in good health. The CDR3 loop is CASSYMGATEAFF. The DNA of the CDR3 is TGTGCCAGCAGCTACATGGGGGCCACTGAAGCTTTCTTT.